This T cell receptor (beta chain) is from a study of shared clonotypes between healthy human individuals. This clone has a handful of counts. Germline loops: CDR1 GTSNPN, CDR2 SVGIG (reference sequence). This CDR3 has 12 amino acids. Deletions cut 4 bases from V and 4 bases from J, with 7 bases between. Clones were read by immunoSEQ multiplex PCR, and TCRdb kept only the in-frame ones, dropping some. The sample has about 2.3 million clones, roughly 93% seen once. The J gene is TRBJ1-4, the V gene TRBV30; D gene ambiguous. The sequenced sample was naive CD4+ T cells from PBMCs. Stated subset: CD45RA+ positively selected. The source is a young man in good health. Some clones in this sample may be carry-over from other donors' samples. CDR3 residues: CAWNGRNEKLFF. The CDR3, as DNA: TGTGCCTGGAATGGACGTAATGAAAAACTGTTTTTT.